Each of the 14 T cell receptor beta chains below was sequenced from the same sample in a study of cytomegalovirus exposure and HLA in healthy donors. With 60 Vbeta and 13 Jbeta primers, the PCR was carried out. Generated by immunoSEQ multiplex PCR, the TCRdb table keeps only in-frame clones and is missing some. The sample holds around 120,000 clones, around 74% seen once. Sequenced sample: PBMCs. The receptor source for this set is a man in his 60s in good health and CMV-seropositive.

V usage is TRBV30 and J usage is TRBJ1-5; 7 positions agree with TRBD1. The ends lost 3 bases at V and 7 bases at J; junction bases unmatched: 18. The length of the CDR3 is 17 residues. CDR1 is GTSNPN and CDR2 is SVGIG in the germline V gene (reference sequence). The CDR3 spells CAWSIDRDGIARQPQHF. The CDR3 nucleotides read TGTGCCTGGAGCATCGACAGGGATGGGATAGCACGGCAGCCCCAGCATTTT. Based on the CDR3 plus reference TRBV30 and TRBJ1-5, the full variable domain is SQTIHQWPATLVQPVGSPLSLECTVEGTSNPNLYWYRQAAGRGLQLLFYSVGIGQISSEVPQNLSASRPQDRQFILSSKKLLLSDSGFYLCAWSIDRDGIARQPQHFGDGTRLSIL.

CDR3 nucleotide sequence: TGCGCCAGCAGTATACAGGGGAGCTATGGCTACACCTTC. Its protein is CASSIQGSYGYTF. V and J are TRBV10-2 and TRBJ1-2; TRBD1 matches at 7 bases. CDR1 and CDR2 (germline): WSHSY, SAAADI. V shed 5 bases, J shed 4 bases, and the junction held 4 bases outside the gene matches. There are 13 residues in the CDR3.

The chain is built from TRBV28 and TRBJ1-2; TRBD1 is a possible D gene (6 bases). Per germline, CDR1 MDHEN and CDR2 SYDVKM. Deletions cut 6 bases from V and 5 bases from J, with 10 bases between. The CDR3 runs to 12 residues. CDR3 nucleotide sequence: TGTGCCAGCAGAGAACAGGGTTATGGCTACACCTTC. This gives the protein CASREQGYGYTF.

The gene calls are TRBV5-6 and TRBJ2-2; TRBD2 matches 7 bases. Trimming cost V 4 bases and J 3 bases; bases outside gene matches: 9. CDR3 size: 16 residues. Germline V gene data show CDR1 as SGHDT and CDR2 as YYEEEE. CDR3 amino acids: CASSQTSKRDTGELFF. The CDR3 DNA reads TGTGCCAGCAGCCAGACTAGCAAAAGGGACACCGGGGAGCTGTTTTTT.

The rearrangement uses TRBV6-5 and TRBJ2-3; TRBD1 is a possible D gene (6 bases). The germline V and J ends were trimmed by 5 bases and 2 bases, with 14 bases remaining between them. CDR3 length: 15 residues. From germline, CDR1 is MNHEY and CDR2 SVGAGI. CDR3 protein: CASSPGRGDTDTQYF. The CDR3 DNA follows: TGTGCCAGCAGTCCCGGCAGGGGTGACACAGATACGCAGTATTTT.

This clone was observed a handful of times. V and J are TRBV18 and TRBJ1-3; D gene unclear. CDR3 size: 14 residues. Germline V gene data show CDR1 as KGHSH and CDR2 as LQKENI. The V and J ends lost 3 bases and 2 bases respectively, with 8 bases between them. The CDR3 loop is CASSPDLAGNTIYF. CDR3 DNA: TGTGCCAGCTCACCCGACTTGGCTGGAAACACCATATATTTT.

For the CDR3, the DNA is TGTGCCAGCAGCTTCCGCGGCCGTCCCGGGGAGCTGTTTTTT. Residues: CASSFRGRPGELFF. The gene calls are TRBV7-3 and TRBJ2-2; no definite D call. The CDR3 runs to 14 residues. Germline assignment: CDR1 SGHTA and CDR2 FQGTGA. V lost 3 bases and J lost 6, with 11 bases in between.

This clone is a singleton in its sample. This chain uses TRBV28 with TRBJ1-5; maybe TRBD1 (6 bases). The germline V gene has CDR1 MDHEN and CDR2 SYDVKM. The germline V and J ends were trimmed by 4 bases and 6 bases, with 13 bases remaining between them. This CDR3 is 14 amino acids long. The CDR3 is CASSSDSLGQPQHF. CDR3 bases: TGTGCCAGCAGTTCGGACAGTTTAGGTCAGCCCCAGCATTTT.

The chain joins TRBV29-1 to TRBJ2-3, with D possibly matching TRBD2 (5 bases). The ends were cut back, 5 bases at V and 1 base at J, with 16 bases in the middle. The length of the CDR3 is 15 residues. CDR1 is SQVTM and CDR2 is ANQGSEA in the germline V gene. This CDR3 is CSVSMGVSGTDTQYF. The CDR3 bases are TGCAGCGTTAGCATGGGAGTCTCTGGCACAGATACGCAGTATTTT.

This clone came up a few times. The genes are TRBV2 and TRBJ2-2; 8 bases match TRBD1. The CDR3 covers 15 residues. J gave up 1 base and V 6 bases, and 4 bases lay outside the gene matches. Looked up from germline, CDR1 is SNHLY and CDR2 is FYNNEI. For the CDR3, the DNA is TGTGCCAGCAGGACAGGGGTGAGGAACACCGGGGAGCTGTTTTTT. Translated, it gives CASRTGVRNTGELFF. The whole variable domain, filled in from reference TRBV2 and TRBJ2-2, reads EPEVTQTPSHQVTQMGQEVILRCVPISNHLYFYWYRQILGQKVEFLVSFYNNEISEKSEIFDDQFSVERPDGSNFTLKIRSTKLEDSAMYFCASRTGVRNTGELFFGEGSRLTVL.

This clone was observed a handful of times. J is TRBJ1-2 and V is TRBV6-5, with D possibly TRBD1 on 5 matching bases. The V end was cut by 6 bases, the J end by 4 bases, with 12 bases between. Germline CDR1 and CDR2: MNHEY and SVGAGI. This CDR3 region has 13 residues. CDR3 protein: CASSNPGGYGYTF. In DNA, the CDR3 is TGTGCCAGCAGCAACCCGGGGGGCTATGGCTACACCTTC.

This rearrangement joins TRBV6-1 to TRBJ1-4; D remains unclear. In germline, CDR1 is MNHNS, CDR2 SASEGT. The V end lost 1 base, the J end lost 7 bases, and 10 bases lay between the germline ends. This CDR3 is 14 amino acids long. The CDR3 reads CASSEGGSGEKLFF. The CDR3 DNA reads TGTGCCAGCAGTGAAGGCGGGAGCGGTGAAAAACTGTTTTTT.

The chain employs TRBV4-1 and TRBJ2-7; D unresolved. The CDR3 runs to 14 residues. Trimming left V 0 bases short and J 3 bases short, with 9 bases between. Germline lookup yields CDR1 MGHRA and CDR2 YSYEKL. The CDR3 DNA follows: TGCGCCAGCAGCCAAGACCACAGAATCTACGAGCAGTACTTC. It is translated as CASSQDHRIYEQYF.

V gene TRBV30 combines with J gene TRBJ1-2, with 8 bases identical to TRBD1. Germline V gives CDR1 GTSNPN, CDR2 SVGIG (reference sequence). V shed 3 bases and J 3 bases; nucleotides not matched to a gene: 9. The CDR3 has 15 amino acids. Written as DNA, the CDR3 is TGTGCCTGGAGGTTTTTTAACAGGGGGGACTATGGCTACACCTTC. Its translation is CAWRFFNRGDYGYTF.